The source of this T cell receptor beta chain is a study of shared clonotypes between healthy human individuals (dated by TCRdb to about 2020). Notes on the research overall: A couple of women and three men aged 18 to 49 years were included in the cohort. For each donor, three plates each were used for CD4 naive and CD4 memory, two plates were used for CD8 naive, and one plate was used for CD8 memory. Blood TCR repertoires of five healthy adults were deeply sequenced to estimate repertoire size and the extent of clonotype sharing between individuals. Libraries were prepared and TCR repertoires were sequenced by different laboratories using diverse techniques, in order to increase sequencing depth and limit assay-specific biases. Each donor's leukapheresis produced roughly between roughly 0.94 and 9.5 billion PBMCs. Broad study findings and their caveats: Sampling was limited to blood, and TCR repertoires in tissue likely differ from TCR repertoires in blood. Rarefaction of sorted-subset datasets indicated incomplete sequencing despite the large sequencing depth. Approximately 5% of naive CD4, 3.5% of naive CD8, about 2.1% of memory CD4, and roughly 0.4% of memory CD8 clonotypes were shared across several donors. Because the study included a small number of donors, the genetic and exposure-history diversity represented was limited. Pairwise subsampling indicated that sequencing depth was expected to affect the degree of clonotype sharing among donors. Compared with non-shared clonotypes, the clonotypes found in all four sorted-subset donors had higher generation probabilities. Naive subsets generally had larger estimated clonotype richness than memory subsets did.

Using the deep immunoSEQ assay, multiplex PCR amplified TCR CDR3 regions from genomic DNA. For each cell subset, the extracted genomic DNA was distributed evenly across all wells of several immunoSEQ 96-well plates, and each plate served as one replicate. For sorted subsets, each replicate PCR was loaded with about 200 ng genomic DNA, equivalent to 32,000 or so T cell genomes. Purified libraries were quantified with a Qubit 3.0 fluorometer, sized on a Bioanalyzer 2100, and re-quantified with the KAPA Library Quantification kit. Each immunoSEQ 96-well plate was sequenced on its own single-read 150-cycle Illumina NextSeq 550 flow cell. In the source study's methods: The immunoSEQ output contained only junctional sequences without quality scores, so filtering could not match that applied to full-length reads. Sequences were annotated with PyIR, a Python wrapper for IgBLAST v1.9, and V/J genes and CDR3 were assigned using IMGT germline references. Reads with weak V/J assignments (E-value above 1e-6), missing CDR3, stop codons, out-of-frame junctions, or ambiguous translated residues were removed. A V3J clonotype was defined by an identical inferred V gene, J gene, and CDR3 amino acid sequence. Percentage overlap between repertoires was computed as shared unique clonotypes divided by the size of the smaller repertoire. Richness of each repertoire was evaluated using RTK rarefaction, the Chao1 estimator, and Recon v2.1 estimates of unobserved clonotypes. For all TCRbeta clonotypes obtained by the gDNA method from four donors, generation probabilities were computed with OLGA. In its TCRdb copy, this immuneACCESS table keeps in-frame sequences only and misses some clones. Where compared with another copy, unresolved V genes explain less than half of these, and the others have no known cause. V, J and clone size derive from that table, while D and trimming were established from the DNA sequence. The sample has about 2 million clones on record, roughly 94% of them singletons. The ten largest clonotypes hold 1% to 1.5% of the sample.

A word on this clone: The clone's antigen remains unknown. Base qualities were left out, and no much larger clone turns up one base away.

For the CD8 naive samples, CD45RO-negative cells were positively selected for CCR7, yielding a CD45RA+CCR7+ population from which TemRA cells were excluded. The donors were healthy, HIV-negative adults with no recently reported acute infections or vaccinations. Every donor was a Caucasian adult residing in Nashville, Tennessee, USA. After blood collection by leukapheresis, PBMCs were isolated using Ficoll-Histopaque density gradient centrifugation and then cryopreserved in the vapor phase of liquid nitrogen. Analytical flow cytometry was used to check the purity and quantity of each magnetically sorted T cell population. Genomic DNA was isolated from every sorted fraction and measured by UV absorbance on a Nanodrop 2000c. According to the germline V gene, CDR1 reads SGHRS and CDR2 reads YFSETQ. Clipping removes 4 bases from V and 8 bases from J, with 9 as the unmatched junction base count. Taken from cysteine to phenylalanine, the CDR3 has 15 residues. Of the read, only the CDR3 DNA is kept; its 45 bases are in frame from base 1.

Recombination linked TRBV5-1 to TRBJ1-1; 12 bases in the junction line up with TRBD1. The origin of this receptor is a man between 18 and 35 years old in good health. The specimen sequenced was naive CD8+ T cells sorted from blood. According to the study, the label for this sample's cell subset or site signals: CD45RA+CCR7+. The CDR3 loop reads CASSPGTGGMIEAFF. At the DNA level, the sequence is TGCGCCAGCAGCCCCGGGACAGGGGGCATGATAGAAGCTTTCTTT.